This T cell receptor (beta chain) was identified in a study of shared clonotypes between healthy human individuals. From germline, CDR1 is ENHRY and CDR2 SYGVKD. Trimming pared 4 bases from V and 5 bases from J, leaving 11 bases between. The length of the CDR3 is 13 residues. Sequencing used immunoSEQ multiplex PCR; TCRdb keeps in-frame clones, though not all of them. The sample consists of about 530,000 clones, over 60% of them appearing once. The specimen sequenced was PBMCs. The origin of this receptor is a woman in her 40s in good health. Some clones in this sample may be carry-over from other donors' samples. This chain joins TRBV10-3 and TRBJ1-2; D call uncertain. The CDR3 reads CAISGAGEYGYTF. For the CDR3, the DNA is TGTGCCATCAGTGGGGCCGGCGAATATGGCTACACCTTC.